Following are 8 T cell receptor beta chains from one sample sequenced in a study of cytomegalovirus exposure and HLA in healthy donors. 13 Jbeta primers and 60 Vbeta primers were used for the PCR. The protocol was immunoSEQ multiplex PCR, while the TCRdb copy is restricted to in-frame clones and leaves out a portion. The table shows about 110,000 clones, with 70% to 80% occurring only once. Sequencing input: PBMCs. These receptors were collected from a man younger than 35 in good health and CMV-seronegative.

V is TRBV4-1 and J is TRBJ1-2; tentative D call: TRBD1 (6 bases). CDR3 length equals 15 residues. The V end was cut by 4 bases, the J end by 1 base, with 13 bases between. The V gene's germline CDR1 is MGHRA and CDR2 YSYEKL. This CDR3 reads CASSRNREINYGYTF. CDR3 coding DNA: TGCGCCAGCAGCCGGAACAGGGAAATTAACTATGGCTACACCTTC.

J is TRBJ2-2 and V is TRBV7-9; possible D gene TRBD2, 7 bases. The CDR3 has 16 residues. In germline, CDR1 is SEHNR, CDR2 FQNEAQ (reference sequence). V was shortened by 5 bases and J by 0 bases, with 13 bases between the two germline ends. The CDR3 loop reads CASSLRGGPNTGELFF. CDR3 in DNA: TGTGCCAGCAGCCTAAGGGGGGGTCCGAACACCGGGGAGCTGTTTTTT.

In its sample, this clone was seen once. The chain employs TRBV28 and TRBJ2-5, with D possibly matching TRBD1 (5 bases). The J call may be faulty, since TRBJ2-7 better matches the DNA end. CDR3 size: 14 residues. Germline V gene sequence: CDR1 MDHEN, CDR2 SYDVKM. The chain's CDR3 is CASSLQGKLYEQYF. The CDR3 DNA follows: TGTGCCAGCAGTTTACAGGGTAAACTCTACGAGCAGTACTTC.

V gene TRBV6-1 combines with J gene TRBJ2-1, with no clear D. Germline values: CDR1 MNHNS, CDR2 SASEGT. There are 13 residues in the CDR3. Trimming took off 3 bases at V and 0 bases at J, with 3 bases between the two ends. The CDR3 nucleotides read TGTGCCAGCAGTGACAGCTCCTACAATGAGCAGTTCTTC. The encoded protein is CASSDSSYNEQFF.

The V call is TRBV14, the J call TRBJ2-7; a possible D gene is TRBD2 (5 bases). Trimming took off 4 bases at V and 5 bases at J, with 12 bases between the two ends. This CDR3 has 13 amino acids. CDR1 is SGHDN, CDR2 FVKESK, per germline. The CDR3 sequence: CASSLRVRHEQYF. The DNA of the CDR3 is TGTGCCAGCAGCCTGCGGGTTAGGCACGAGCAGTACTTC. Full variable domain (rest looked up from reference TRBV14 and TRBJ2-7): EAGVTQFPSHSVIEKGQTVTLRCDPISGHDNLYWYRRVMGKEIKFLLHFVKESKQDESGMPNNRFLAERTGGTYSTLKVQPAELEDSGVYFCASSLRVRHEQYFGPGTRLTVT.

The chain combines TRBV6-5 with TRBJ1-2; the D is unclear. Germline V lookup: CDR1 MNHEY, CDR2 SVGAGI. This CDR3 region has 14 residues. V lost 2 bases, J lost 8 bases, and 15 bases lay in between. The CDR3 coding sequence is TGTGCCAGCAGTTACCTAGCGACCTCCGGGGGCTACACCTTC. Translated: CASSYLATSGGYTF.

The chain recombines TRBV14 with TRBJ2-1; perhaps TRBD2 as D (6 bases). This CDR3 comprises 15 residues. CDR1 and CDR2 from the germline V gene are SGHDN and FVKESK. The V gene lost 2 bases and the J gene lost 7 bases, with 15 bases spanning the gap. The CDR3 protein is CASSQPDGLSNEQFF. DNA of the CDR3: TGTGCCAGCAGCCAACCGGATGGACTATCGAATGAGCAGTTCTTC.

The CDR3, as DNA: TGTGCCAGCAGTTTACCTACAGGATGGGAGCTGTTTTTT. Amino acid sequence: CASSLPTGWELFF. The chain has TRBV28 and TRBJ2-2; D is possibly TRBD1 (5 bases). The CDR3 is 13 residues long. The V end lost 2 bases, the J end lost 9 bases, and 10 bases lay between the germline ends. Germline CDR1 MDHEN, CDR2 SYDVKM.